The 7 T cell receptor beta chains below all came from one sample that was sequenced in a study of T cell changes during pregnancy in multiple sclerosis. Sequencing used immunoSEQ multiplex PCR; TCRdb keeps in-frame clones, though not all of them. The data contain fewer than 30,000 clones, approximately 91% of them singletons. The specimen comprised CD8+ T cells from peripheral blood mononuclear cells, sampled in the second trimester of pregnancy. These receptors originate from a female donor with multiple sclerosis, enrolled in a pregnancy study.

The genes are TRBV11-2 and TRBJ2-5; D is unresolved. The CDR3 sequence is 14 residues long. The V end was cut by 5 bases, the J end by 5 bases, with 15 bases between. The germline gives CDR1 SGHAT, CDR2 FQNNGV. The CDR3 DNA is TGTGCCAGCAGCCCCTTAGTAGCTTGGGAGACCCAGTACTTC. It codes for CASSPLVAWETQYF.

J is TRBJ2-3 and V is TRBV5-4; TRBD2 agrees at 9 bases. This CDR3 region has 19 residues. CDR1 is SGHNT, CDR2 YYREEE, per germline (reference sequence). Germline trimming cut 4 bases from V and 2 bases from J; bases unmatched to any gene: 17. The CDR3 DNA is TGTGCCAGCAGCCCACCGCCGGCGGGGGGGATGTTTCTCACAGATACGCAGTATTTT. It yields the protein CASSPPPAGGMFLTDTQYF. Supplemented by reference TRBV5-4 and TRBJ2-3, the full variable domain reads ETGVTQSPTHLIKTRGQQVTLRCSSQSGHNTVSWYQQALGQGPQFIFQYYREEENGRGNFPPRFSGLQFPNYSSELNVNALELDDSALYLCASSPPPAGGMFLTDTQYFGPGTRLTVL.

The chain has TRBV7-9 and TRBJ1-6, with TRBD1 as a possible D gene (5 bases). Deletions cut 4 bases from V and 2 bases from J, with 15 bases between. The CDR3 has 17 amino acids. The V gene's germline CDR1 is SEHNR and CDR2 FQNEAQ (reference sequence). CDR3 loop: CASSYGGLNPYNSPLHF. The CDR3 DNA reads TGTGCCAGCAGCTACGGGGGACTGAACCCCTATAATTCACCCCTCCACTTT.

This clone was seen a single time. The chain employs TRBV18 and TRBJ2-1; possible D gene TRBD1, 6 bases. Germline CDR1 reads KGHSH; CDR2 reads LQKENI. The CDR3 has 14 amino acids. Between the trimmed V and J ends, which lost 3 bases and 4 bases, there was a span of 10 bases. CDR3 residues: CASSPGTSYNEQFF. DNA of the CDR3: TGTGCCAGCTCACCGGGGACATCGTACAATGAGCAGTTCTTC.

The V call is TRBV5-6, the J call TRBJ2-1, with 7 bases fitting TRBD2. The CDR3 is made up of 16 amino acids. V gave up 4 bases and J gave up 0 bases; unmatched junction bases: 7. The germline V gene encodes CDR1 SGHDT and CDR2 YYEEEE. The CDR3 nucleotides read TGTGCCAGCAGCGACGAATTAGCGGGCTCCTACAATGAGCAGTTCTTC. Translating it yields CASSDELAGSYNEQFF.

This chain connects TRBV4-2 to TRBJ1-1; D might be TRBD1 (5 bases). Germline V gene data show CDR1 as LGHNA and CDR2 as YNFKEQ. The ends were cut back, 1 base at V and 10 bases at J, with 13 bases in the middle. The CDR3 is made up of 13 amino acids. For the CDR3, the DNA is TGTGCCAGCAGCCAAGGGGACGGGAGGGGAGCTTTCTTT. Amino acids: CASSQGDGRGAFF.

The rearrangement joins TRBV6-7 to TRBJ1-5; the match to TRBD1 covers 7 bases. TRBV6-7 is an ORF; its function is uncertain. Germline trimming cut 5 bases from V and 3 bases from J; bases unmatched to any gene: 13. The CDR3 consists of 17 residues. CDR3 DNA sequence: TGTGCCAGCAGTCGTCACAGGGGCCCCTGGACCAATCAGCCCCAGCATTTT. Translated, it gives CASSRHRGPWTNQPQHF.